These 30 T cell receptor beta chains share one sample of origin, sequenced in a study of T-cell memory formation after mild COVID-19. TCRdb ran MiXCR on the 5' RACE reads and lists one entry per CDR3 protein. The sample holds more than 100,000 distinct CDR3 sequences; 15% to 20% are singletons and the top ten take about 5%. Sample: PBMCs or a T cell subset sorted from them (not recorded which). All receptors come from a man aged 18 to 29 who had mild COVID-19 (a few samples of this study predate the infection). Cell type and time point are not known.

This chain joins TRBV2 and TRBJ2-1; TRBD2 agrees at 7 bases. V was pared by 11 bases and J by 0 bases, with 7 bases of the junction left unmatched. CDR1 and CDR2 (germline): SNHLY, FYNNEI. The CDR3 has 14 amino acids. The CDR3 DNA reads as TGTGCCTCTCGGCGGGGGAGCTCCTACAATGAGCAGTTCTTC. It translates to CASRRGSSYNEQFF.

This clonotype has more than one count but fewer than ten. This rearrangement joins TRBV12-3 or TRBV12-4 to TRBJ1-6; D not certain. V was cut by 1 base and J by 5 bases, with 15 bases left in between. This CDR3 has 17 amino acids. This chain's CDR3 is CASSLDPGQTHNSPLHF. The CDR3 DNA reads TGTGCCAGCAGTTTAGACCCTGGGCAGACTCATAATTCACCCCTCCACTTT.

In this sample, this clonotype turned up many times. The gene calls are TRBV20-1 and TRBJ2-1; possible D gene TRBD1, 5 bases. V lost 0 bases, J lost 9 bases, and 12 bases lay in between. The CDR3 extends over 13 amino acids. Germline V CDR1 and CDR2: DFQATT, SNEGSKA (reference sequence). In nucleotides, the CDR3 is TGCAGTGCTAGAGACCCCCCCCAGGGTGAGCAGTTCTTC. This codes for CSARDPPQGEQFF.

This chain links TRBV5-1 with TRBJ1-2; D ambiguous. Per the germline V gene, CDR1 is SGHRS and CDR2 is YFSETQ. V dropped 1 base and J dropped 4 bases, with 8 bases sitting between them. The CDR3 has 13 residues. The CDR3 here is CASSLTGAYGYTF. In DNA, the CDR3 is TGCGCCAGCAGCTTGACGGGTGCCTATGGCTACACCTTC.

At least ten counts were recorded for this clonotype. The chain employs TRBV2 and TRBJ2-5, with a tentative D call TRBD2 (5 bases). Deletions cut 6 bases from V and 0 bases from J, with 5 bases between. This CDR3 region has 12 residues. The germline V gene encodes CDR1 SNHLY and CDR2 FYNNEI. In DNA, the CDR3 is TGTGCCAGCAGGGGAGACCAAGAGACCCAGTACTTC. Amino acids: CASRGDQETQYF.

CDR3 in amino acids: CASSRQAQGYTDTQYF. The DNA of the CDR3 is TGCGCCAGCAGCCGTCAGGCACAGGGATACACAGATACGCAGTATTTT. The chain is built from TRBV5-1 and TRBJ2-3; TRBD1 is a possible D gene (6 bases). CDR1 and CDR2 from the germline V gene are SGHRS and YFSETQ. This CDR3 is 16 amino acids long. Trimming took off 4 bases at V and 2 bases at J, with 17 bases between the two ends.

The CDR3 region is CASSLTGTSDQPQHF. As DNA, the CDR3 is TGCGCCAGCAGCTTGACCGGGACCTCCGATCAGCCCCAGCATTTT. The chain is built from TRBV5-1 and TRBJ1-5, with D possibly TRBD1 on 5 matching bases. The germline gives CDR1 SGHRS, CDR2 YFSETQ. V lost 1 base to trimming and J lost 5 bases, with 13 bases between them. This CDR3 is built from 15 residues.

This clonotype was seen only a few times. The CDR3 loop is CASSRTATNYGYTF. The CDR3 DNA sequence: TGTGCCAGCAGTAGGACAGCTACTAACTATGGCTACACCTTC. The J gene is TRBJ1-2, the V gene TRBV6-1; maybe TRBD1 (6 bases). This CDR3 has 14 residues. Deletions cut 5 bases from V and 0 bases from J, with 10 bases between. Germline V gene data show CDR1 as MNHNS and CDR2 as SASEGT.

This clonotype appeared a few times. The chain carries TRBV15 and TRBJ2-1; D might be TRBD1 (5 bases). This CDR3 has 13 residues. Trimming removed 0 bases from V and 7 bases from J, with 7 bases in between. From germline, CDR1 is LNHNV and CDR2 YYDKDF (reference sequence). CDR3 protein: CATSRDQGNEQFF. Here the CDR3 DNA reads TGTGCCACCAGCAGAGATCAGGGAAATGAGCAGTTCTTC.

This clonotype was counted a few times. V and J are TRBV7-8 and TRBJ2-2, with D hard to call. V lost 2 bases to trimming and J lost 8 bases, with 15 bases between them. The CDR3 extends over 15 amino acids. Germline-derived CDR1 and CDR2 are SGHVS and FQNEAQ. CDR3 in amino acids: CASSLTPASNGELFF. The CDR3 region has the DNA TGTGCCAGCAGCTTAACCCCAGCCTCTAATGGGGAGCTGTTTTTT.

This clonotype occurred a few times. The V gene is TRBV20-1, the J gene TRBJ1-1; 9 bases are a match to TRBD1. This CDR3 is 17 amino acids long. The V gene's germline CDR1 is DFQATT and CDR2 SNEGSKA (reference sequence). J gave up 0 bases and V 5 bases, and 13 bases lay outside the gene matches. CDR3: CSAPQAGTGIMNTEAFF. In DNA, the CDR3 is TGCAGTGCTCCTCAAGCCGGGACAGGGATTATGAACACTGAAGCTTTCTTT.

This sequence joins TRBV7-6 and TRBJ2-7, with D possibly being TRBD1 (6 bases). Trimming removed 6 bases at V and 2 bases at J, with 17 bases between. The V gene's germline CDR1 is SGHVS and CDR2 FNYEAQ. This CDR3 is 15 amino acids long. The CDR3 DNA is TGTGCCAGCAGTCGACAGGCTAAGGATCCCTACGAGCAGTACTTC. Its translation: CASSRQAKDPYEQYF.

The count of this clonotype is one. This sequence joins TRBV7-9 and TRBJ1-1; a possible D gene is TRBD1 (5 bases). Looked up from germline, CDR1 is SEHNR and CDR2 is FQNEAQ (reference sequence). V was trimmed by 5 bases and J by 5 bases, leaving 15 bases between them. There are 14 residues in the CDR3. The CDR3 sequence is CASSRWEGPTEAFF. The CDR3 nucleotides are TGTGCCAGCAGCCGGTGGGAGGGGCCGACTGAAGCTTTCTTT.

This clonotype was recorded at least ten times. The CDR3 is CASSPGTVTGELFF. The CDR3 nucleotides are TGTGCCAGCAGCCCAGGGACGGTTACCGGGGAGCTGTTTTTT. The chain has TRBV7-6 and TRBJ2-2; D could derive from TRBD1 or TRBD2 (5 bases each). V was clipped by 5 bases and J by 5 bases, with 12 bases between them. The V gene's germline CDR1 is SGHVS and CDR2 FNYEAQ. The CDR3 spans 14 residues.

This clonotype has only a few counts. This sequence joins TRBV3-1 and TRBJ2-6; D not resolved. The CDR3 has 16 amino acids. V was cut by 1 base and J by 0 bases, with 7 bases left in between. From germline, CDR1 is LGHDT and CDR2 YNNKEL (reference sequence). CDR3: CASSQGTYSGANVLTF. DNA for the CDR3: TGTGCCAGCAGCCAAGGTACATACTCTGGGGCCAACGTCCTGACTTTC.

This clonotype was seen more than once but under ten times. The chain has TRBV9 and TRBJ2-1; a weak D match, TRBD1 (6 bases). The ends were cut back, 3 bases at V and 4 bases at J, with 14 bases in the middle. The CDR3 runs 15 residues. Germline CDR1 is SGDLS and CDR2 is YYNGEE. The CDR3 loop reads CASSATGLPYNEQFF. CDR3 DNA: TGTGCCAGCAGCGCTACAGGGCTCCCATACAATGAGCAGTTCTTC.

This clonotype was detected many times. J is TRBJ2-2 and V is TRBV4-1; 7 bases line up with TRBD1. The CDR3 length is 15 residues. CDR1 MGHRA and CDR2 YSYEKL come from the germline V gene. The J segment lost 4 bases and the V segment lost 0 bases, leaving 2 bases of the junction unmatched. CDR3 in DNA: TGCGCCAGCAGCCAAGAGGGACAGCGCACCGGGGAGCTGTTTTTT. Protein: CASSQEGQRTGELFF.

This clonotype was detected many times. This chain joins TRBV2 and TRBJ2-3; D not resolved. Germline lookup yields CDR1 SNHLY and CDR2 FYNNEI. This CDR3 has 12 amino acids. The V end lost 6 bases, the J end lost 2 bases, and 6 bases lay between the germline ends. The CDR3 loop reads CASRPLTDTQYF. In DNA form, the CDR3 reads TGTGCCAGCAGGCCCCTCACAGATACGCAGTATTTT.

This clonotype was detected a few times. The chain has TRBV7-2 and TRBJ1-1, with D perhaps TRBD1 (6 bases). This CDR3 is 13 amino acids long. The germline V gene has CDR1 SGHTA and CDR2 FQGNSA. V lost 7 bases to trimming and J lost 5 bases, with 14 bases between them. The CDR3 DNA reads TGTGCCAGCACCTTTCAGGGGCTGACTGAAGCTTTCTTT. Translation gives CASTFQGLTEAFF.

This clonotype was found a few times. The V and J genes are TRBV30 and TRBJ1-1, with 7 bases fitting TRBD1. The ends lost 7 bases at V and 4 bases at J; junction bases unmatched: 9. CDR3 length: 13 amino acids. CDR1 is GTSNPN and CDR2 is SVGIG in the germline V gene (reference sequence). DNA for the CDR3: TGTGCCTCTAGACGGGACAGCTTCACTGAAGCTTTCTTT. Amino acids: CASRRDSFTEAFF.

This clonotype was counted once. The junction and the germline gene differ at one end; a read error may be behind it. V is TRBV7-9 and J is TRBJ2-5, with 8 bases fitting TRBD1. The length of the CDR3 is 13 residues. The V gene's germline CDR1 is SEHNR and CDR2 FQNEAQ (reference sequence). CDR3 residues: CASSSQGGETQYF. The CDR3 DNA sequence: TGCGCCAGCAGCTCACAGGGGGGAGAGACCCAGTACTTC.

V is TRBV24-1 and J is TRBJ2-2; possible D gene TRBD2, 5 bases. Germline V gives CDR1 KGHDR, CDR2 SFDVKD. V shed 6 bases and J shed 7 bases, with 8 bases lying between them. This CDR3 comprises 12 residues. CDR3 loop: CATSRGHGELFF. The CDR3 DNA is TGTGCCACCAGTCGGGGTCACGGGGAGCTGTTTTTT.

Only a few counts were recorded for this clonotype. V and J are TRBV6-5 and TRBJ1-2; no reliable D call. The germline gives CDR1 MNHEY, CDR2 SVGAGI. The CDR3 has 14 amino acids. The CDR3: CASKGDHQLYGYTF. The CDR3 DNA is TGTGCAAGTAAAGGAGACCACCAGCTCTATGGCTACACCTTC.

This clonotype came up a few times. CDR3: CASSYWENEQYF. CDR3 sequence (DNA): TGTGCCAGCAGTTACTGGGAGAACGAGCAGTACTTC. The chain has TRBV6-2 or TRBV6-3 and TRBJ2-7; D might be TRBD2 (5 bases). Trimming took off 1 base at V and 5 bases at J, with 6 bases between the two ends. The germline CDR1 and CDR2 sequences are MNHEY and SVGEGT. The CDR3 sequence is 12 residues long.

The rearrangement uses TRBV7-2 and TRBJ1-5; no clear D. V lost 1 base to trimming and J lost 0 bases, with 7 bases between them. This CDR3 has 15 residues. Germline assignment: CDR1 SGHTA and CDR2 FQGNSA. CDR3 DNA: TGTGCCAGCAGCTTAGGCCCGAATAGCAATCAGCCCCAGCATTTT. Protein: CASSLGPNSNQPQHF.

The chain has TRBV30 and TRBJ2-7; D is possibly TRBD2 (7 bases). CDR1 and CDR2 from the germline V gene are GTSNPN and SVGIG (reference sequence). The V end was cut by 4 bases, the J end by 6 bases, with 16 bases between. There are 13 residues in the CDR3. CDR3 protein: CAWTWGGASEQYF. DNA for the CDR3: TGTGCCTGGACATGGGGGGGCGCGTCCGAGCAGTACTTC.

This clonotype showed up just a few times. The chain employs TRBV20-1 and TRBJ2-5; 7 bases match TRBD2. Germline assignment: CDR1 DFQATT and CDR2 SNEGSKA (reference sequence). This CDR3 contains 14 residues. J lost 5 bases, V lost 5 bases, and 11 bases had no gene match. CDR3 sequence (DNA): TGCAGTGCTCTTAGCGGGCGGGCATGGGAGACCCAGTACTTC. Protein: CSALSGRAWETQYF.

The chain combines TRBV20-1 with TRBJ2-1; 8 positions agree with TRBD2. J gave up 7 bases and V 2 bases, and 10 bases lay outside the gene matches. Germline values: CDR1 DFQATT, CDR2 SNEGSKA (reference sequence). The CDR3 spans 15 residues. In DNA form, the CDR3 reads TGCAGTGCTAGACCAGGGGTCGGCGGGGGGAATGAGCAGTTCTTC. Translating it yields CSARPGVGGGNEQFF.

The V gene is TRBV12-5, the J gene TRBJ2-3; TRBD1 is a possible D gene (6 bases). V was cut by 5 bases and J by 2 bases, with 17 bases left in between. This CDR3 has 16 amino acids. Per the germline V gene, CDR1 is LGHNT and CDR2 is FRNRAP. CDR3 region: CASGPLFAGATDTQYF. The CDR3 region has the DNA TGTGCTAGTGGTCCCCTATTTGCAGGGGCCACAGATACGCAGTATTTT.

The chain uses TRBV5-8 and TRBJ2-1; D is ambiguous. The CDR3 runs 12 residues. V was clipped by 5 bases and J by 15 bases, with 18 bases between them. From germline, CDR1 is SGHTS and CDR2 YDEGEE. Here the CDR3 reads CASRDSGPVVFF. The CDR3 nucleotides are TGTGCCAGCAGGGATTCGGGCCCTGTGGTGTTCTTC.